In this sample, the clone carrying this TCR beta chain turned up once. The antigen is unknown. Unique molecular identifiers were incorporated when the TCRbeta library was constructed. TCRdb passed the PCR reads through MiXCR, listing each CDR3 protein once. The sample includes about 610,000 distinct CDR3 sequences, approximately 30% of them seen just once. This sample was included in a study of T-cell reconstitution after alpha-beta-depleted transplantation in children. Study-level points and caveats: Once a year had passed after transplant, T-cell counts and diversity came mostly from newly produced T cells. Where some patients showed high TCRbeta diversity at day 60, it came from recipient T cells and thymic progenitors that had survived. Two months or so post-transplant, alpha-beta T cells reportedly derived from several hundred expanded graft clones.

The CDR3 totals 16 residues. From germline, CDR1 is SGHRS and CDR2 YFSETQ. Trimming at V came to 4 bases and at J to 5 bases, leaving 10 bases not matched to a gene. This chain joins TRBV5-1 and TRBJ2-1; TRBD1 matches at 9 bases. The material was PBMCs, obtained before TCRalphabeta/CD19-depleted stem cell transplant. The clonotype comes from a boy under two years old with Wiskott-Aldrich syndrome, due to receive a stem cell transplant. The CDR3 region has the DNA TGCGCCAGCAGCGTACCGTGGGGACAGGGAAACAATGAGCAGTTCTTC. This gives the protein CASSVPWGQGNNEQFF.